This note documents a single T cell receptor beta chain sequence. What it recognizes is unknown. The sample belongs to a study of Ad26.COV2.S vaccination and SARS-CoV-2 variants. General observations from the study: In TCR breadth and depth analyses, total T cell responses may have been underestimated.

Germline CDR1 and CDR2: LNHNV and YYDKDF (reference sequence). The CDR3 extends over 14 amino acids. Trimming shortened V by 1 base and J by 3 bases, and 7 bases separated the two germline ends. Data came from immunoSEQ multiplex PCR; TCRdb stores just in-frame clones and leaves some out. The sample includes tens of thousands of clones, approximately 80% seen only once; the top ten take around half. The chain recombines TRBV15 with TRBJ1-5; no clear D gene. The material sequenced was peripheral blood, taken after recovery from COVID-19. The source of this sequence is a human donor who had recovered from COVID-19. The CDR3 protein is CATSRAGLNQPQHF. The CDR3 DNA reads as TGTGCCACCAGCAGAGCCGGTCTCAATCAGCCCCAGCATTTT.